This T cell receptor (beta chain) appears in the sequencing data of a study of blood T cell repertoires in COVID-19. Across the whole study: Italy, Spain and the United States were the sources of the convalescent and acute COVID-19 samples. Sources were T cells, B-cell-depleted T cells, or PBMCs; the material itself was cDNA or gDNA.

Looked up from germline, CDR1 is KGHDR and CDR2 is SFDVKD. This CDR3 comprises 14 residues. Trimming took off 7 bases at V and 5 bases at J, with 14 bases between the two ends. The method was immunoSEQ multiplex PCR; TCRdb's version includes in-frame clones alone and lacks a portion of them. The profile covers 60,000 to 85,000 clones, with roughly 84% appearing a single time and 25% to 35% taken by the ten largest. What was sequenced was peripheral blood. The chain couples TRBV24-1 to TRBJ1-5; unclear D gene. This TCR derives from a woman of 80 years or more with active or convalescent COVID-19. The CDR3 protein is CATRYLRPHQPQHF. The CDR3 DNA reads as TGTGCCACCAGATACCTGCGGCCCCATCAGCCCCAGCATTTT.